This T cell receptor (beta chain) was recovered during a study of cytomegalovirus exposure and HLA in healthy donors. Note on this clone: Its antigen is unidentified.

Germline CDR1 and CDR2: DFQATT and SNEGSKA (reference sequence). This CDR3 has 10 amino acids. The PCR contained 60 Vbeta and 13 Jbeta primers. Authors' processing steps: Per a later analysis, the number of unique TCR beta chains was some 82 million, of which around 9.9 million were shared. Libraries were prepared by immunoSEQ multiplex PCR; TCRdb keeps only in-frame clonotypes and omits some of them. D and trimming come from the DNA, and the V and J calls and clone size come from that table. The sample carries around 140,000 clones, approximately 77% recorded once. Study results and caveats: Some V segments, TRBV6-2 and TRBV6-3 among them, were indistinguishable and were therefore excluded. Later on, an analysis showed TCR association rates differing by HLA locus, with DRB1 the most and HLA-C the fewest.

The sequence came from a woman in her sixties in good health and CMV-seronegative. The V call is TRBV20-1, the J call TRBJ1-2; no definite D call. The sample comprised PBMCs. CDR3 in DNA: TGCAGCGCGGCAACGAGTAGCTACACCTTC. Protein sequence: CSAATSSYTF.